The sequence of this T cell receptor (beta chain) was determined in a study of cytomegalovirus exposure and HLA in healthy donors. The study, taken as a whole, reports: Confirmation was obtained in vitro that three CMV-associated chains are specific for CMV antigens. HLA alleles showed associations with around 15,000 TCR beta sequences in a later analysis, at a 0.05 false discovery rate.

The germline V gene has CDR1 WSHSY and CDR2 SAAADI. The V gene end was trimmed by 7 bases and the J gene end by 0 bases; junction bases not matched to a gene: 5. The CDR3 totals 14 residues. Both 60 Vbeta primers and 13 Jbeta primers went into the PCR. The method was immunoSEQ multiplex PCR; TCRdb's version includes in-frame clones alone and lacks a portion of them. The sample contains approximately 200,000 clones, 80% to 85% of which appear only once. For this clone: Its antigen is unknown.

The V call is TRBV10-2, the J call TRBJ2-7; 8 positions agree with TRBD2. This receptor was taken from a woman in her 50s in good health and CMV-seropositive. The sequenced sample consisted of PBMCs. The CDR3 sequence is CASIVAGGSYEQYF. CDR3 sequence (DNA): TGCGCCAGCATTGTGGCGGGAGGCTCCTACGAGCAGTACTTC.